This T cell receptor (beta chain) was sequenced for a study of blood T cell repertoires in COVID-19 (TCRdb year 2020). As for the study more broadly: Samples from collaborators originated in the United States, Italy and Spain and spanned both the acute and convalescent phases of COVID-19. The prospective study material was composed of cDNA or gDNA derived from T cells, B-cell-depleted T cells, or PBMCs. Deeply sampled blood TCRbeta repertoires from subjects exposed to, actively infected with, or recovered from COVID-19 were included in the dataset. The repertoires were released in a freely available public database meant as a resource for research on the immune response to SARS-CoV-2. Samples were obtained from the ongoing ImmuneRACE study (first 160 participants) and from 1,254 subjects provided by 6 global collaborators. Sample metadata almost always included a de-identified subject ID, COVID-19 status, age in years and sex. HLA class I and class II types, where available, came from metadata supplied by the sample provider rather than from assay-based typing. Points the paper makes about the study in general: Clinical and demographic metadata were provided uncurated, with the amount varying by source and participant.

Note on this clone: Its antigen target is currently unknown. Base qualities are not provided; no much larger clone lies one nucleotide away.

The immunoSEQ Assay, a bias-controlled multiplex PCR, was used to amplify TCRbeta CDR3 regions from genomic DNA. Concerning the study's data processing: The number of nucleated cells in each sample was estimated by amplification of reference gene primers within the assay. To quantify the absolute abundance of each unique TCRbeta CDR3 rearrangement, sequence reads were collapsed and filtered. Productive Simpson clonality was computed per sample as the square root of Simpson's diversity index over productive rearrangements. TCRdb obtained this table from immuneACCESS and retained in-frame rearrangements with V and J assigned. These tables miss some clones; where compared with another copy, unresolved V genes account for less than half of the shortfall, and the remainder is unexplained. The DNA gave D and trimming, while V, J and clone size come from that table. The sample records roughly 160,000 clones, less than 85% of which are singletons. Of the sample, roughly 12% falls within the top ten clones.

Enrolling through a virtual design, the prospective study's participants ranged in age from roughly 18 to 90 years and lived across 24 United States geographic areas. In the prospective study, cohorts were assigned on the basis of participant-reported clinical history obtained from a screening survey and a study questionnaire. Recovered participants in ImmuneRACE Cohort 3 were defined by two consecutive negative NP/OP PCR tests, clearance by a healthcare professional, or resolution of symptoms. Each participant in the prospective study had whole blood, serum and a nasopharyngeal or oropharyngeal swab collected by mobile phlebotomists. Participants in the prospective study had the option to provide additional blood draws and questionnaires over a roughly 2-month period. Prospective study blood samples were shipped either frozen or at room temperature before DNA extraction. The CDR1 and CDR2 encoded by the germline V gene are SQVTM and ANQGSEA. The CDR3 has 12 amino acids, counting the end cysteine and phenylalanine. CDR3 DNA is the only sequence kept; it has 36 bases, read in frame from the first base. Relative to germline, V is 7 bases shorter and J is 4 bases shorter, with 13 bases between their ends.

The sequenced sample consisted of PBMCs or T cells enriched from blood (not recorded which). The clonotype originates from a man aged 50 to 60 who had recovered from COVID-19. The chain is assembled from TRBV29-1 and TRBJ1-1; no D gene is confidently identified. The DNA sequence is as follows: TGCAGCGGCTCGGACGGAGGCACTGAAGCTTTCTTT. It is translated as CSGSDGGTEAFF.